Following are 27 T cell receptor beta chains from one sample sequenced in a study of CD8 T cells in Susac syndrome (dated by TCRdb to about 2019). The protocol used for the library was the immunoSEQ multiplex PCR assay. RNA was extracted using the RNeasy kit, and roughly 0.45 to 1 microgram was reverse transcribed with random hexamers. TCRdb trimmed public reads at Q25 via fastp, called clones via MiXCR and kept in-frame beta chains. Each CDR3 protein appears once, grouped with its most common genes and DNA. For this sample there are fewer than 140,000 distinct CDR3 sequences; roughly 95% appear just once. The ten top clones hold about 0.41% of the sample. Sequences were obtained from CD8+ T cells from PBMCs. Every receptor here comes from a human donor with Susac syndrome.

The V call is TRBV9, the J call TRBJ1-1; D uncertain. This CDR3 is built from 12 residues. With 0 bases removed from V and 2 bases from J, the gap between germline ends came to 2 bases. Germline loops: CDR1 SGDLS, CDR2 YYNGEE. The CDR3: CASSVDNTEAFF. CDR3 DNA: TGTGCCAGCAGCGTAGATAACACTGAAGCTTTCTTT.

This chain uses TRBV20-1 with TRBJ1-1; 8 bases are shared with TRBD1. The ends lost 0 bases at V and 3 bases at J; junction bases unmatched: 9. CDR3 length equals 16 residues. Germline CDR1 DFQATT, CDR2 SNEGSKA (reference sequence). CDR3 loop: CSARDRQGPTYTEAFF. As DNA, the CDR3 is TGCAGTGCTAGAGACCGACAGGGGCCAACGTACACTGAAGCTTTCTTT.

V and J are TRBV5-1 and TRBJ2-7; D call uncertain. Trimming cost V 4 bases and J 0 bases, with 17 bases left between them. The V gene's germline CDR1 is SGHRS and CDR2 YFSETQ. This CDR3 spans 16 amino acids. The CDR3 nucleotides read TGCGCCAGCAGCCTACCTGGGTCCCGCACCTCCTACGAGCAGTACTTC. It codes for CASSLPGSRTSYEQYF.

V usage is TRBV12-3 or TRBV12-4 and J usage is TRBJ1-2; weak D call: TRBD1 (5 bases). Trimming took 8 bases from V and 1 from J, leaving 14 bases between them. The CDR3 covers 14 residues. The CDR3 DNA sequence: TGTGCCAGCGATGTCCCAGGGTTTAACTATGGCTACACCTTC. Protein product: CASDVPGFNYGYTF.

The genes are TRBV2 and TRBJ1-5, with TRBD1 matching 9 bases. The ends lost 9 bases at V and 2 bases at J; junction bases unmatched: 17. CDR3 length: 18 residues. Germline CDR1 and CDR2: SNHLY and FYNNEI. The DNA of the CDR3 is TGTGCCAGTGGTGAAGGGACAGGGCTTGTTCTAGGCAATCAGCCCCAGCATTTT. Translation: CASGEGTGLVLGNQPQHF.

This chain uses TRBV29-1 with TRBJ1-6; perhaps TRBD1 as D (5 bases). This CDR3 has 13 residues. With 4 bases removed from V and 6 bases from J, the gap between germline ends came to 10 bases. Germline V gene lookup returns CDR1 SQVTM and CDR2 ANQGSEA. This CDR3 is CSVVRAGNSPLHF. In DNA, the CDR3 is TGCAGCGTTGTCAGGGCAGGTAATTCACCCCTCCACTTT. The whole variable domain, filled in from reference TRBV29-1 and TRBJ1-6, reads SAVISQKPSRDICQRGTSLTIQCQVDSQVTMMFWYRQQPGQSLTLIATANQGSEATYESGFVIDKFPISRPNLTFSTLTVSNMSPEDSSIYLCSVVRAGNSPLHFGNGTRLTVT.

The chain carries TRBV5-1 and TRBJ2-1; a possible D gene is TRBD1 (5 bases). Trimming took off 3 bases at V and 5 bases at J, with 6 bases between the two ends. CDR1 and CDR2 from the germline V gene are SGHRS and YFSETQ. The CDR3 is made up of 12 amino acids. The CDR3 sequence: CASSSTDNEQFF. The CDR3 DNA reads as TGCGCCAGCAGCTCGACAGACAATGAGCAGTTCTTC.

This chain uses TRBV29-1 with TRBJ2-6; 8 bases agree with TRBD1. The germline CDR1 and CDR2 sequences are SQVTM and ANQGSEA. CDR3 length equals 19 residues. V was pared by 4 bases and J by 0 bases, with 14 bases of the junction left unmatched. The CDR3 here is CSVVDRGRSLHSGANVLTF. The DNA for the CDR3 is TGCAGCGTTGTAGACAGGGGTCGAAGTCTCCACTCTGGGGCCAACGTCCTGACTTTC.

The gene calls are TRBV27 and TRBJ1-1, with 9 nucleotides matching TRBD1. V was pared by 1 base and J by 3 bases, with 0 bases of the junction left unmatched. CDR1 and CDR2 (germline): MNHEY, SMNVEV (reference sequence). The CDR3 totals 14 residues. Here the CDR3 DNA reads TGTGCCAGCAGTTTATGGACAGGGGACACTGAAGCTTTCTTT. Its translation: CASSLWTGDTEAFF.

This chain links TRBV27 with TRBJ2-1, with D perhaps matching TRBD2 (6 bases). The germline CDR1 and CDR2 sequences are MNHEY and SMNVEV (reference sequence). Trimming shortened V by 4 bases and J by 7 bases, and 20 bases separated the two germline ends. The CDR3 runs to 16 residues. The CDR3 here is CASSSSLALAANEQFF. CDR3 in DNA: TGTGCCAGCAGTTCCTCTCTAGCGCTCGCAGCGAATGAGCAGTTCTTC.

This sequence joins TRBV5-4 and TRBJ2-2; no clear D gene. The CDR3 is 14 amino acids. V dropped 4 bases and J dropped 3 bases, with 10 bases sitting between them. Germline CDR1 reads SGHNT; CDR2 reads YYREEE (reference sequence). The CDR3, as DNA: TGTGCCAGCAGCGTAAGCGAGGACACCGGGGAGCTGTTTTTT. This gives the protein CASSVSEDTGELFF.

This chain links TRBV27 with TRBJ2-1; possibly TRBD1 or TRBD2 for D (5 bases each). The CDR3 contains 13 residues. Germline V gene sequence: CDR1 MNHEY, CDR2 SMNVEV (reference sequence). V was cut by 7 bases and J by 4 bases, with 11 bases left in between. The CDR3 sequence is CASTDTGYNEQFF. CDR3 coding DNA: TGTGCCAGCACGGACACGGGGTACAATGAGCAGTTCTTC.

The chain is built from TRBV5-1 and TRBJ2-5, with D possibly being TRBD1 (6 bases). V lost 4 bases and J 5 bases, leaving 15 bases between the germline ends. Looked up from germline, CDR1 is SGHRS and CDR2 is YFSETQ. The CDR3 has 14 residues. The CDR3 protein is CASSPDSFWETQYF. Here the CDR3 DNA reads TGCGCCAGCAGCCCGGACAGCTTCTGGGAGACCCAGTACTTC.

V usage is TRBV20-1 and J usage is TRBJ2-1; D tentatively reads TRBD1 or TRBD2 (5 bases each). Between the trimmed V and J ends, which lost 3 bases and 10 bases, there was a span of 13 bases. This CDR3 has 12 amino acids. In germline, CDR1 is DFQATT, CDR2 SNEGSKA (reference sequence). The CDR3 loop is CSARGQGDEQFF. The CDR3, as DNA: TGCAGTGCTAGGGGGCAGGGAGACGAGCAGTTCTTC.

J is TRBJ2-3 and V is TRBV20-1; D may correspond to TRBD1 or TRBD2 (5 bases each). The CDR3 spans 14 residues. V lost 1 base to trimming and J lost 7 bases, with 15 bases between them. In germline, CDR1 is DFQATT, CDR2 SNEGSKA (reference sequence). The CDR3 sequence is CSARGQTGLNTQYF. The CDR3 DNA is TGCAGTGCTAGAGGACAGACGGGGTTGAATACGCAGTATTTT.

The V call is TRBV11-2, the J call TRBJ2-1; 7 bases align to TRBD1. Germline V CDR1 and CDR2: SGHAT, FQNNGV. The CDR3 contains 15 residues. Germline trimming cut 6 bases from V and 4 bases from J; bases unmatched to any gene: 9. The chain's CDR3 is CASSLDHRGYNEQFF. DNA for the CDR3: TGTGCCAGCAGTCTAGATCACAGGGGTTACAATGAGCAGTTCTTC.

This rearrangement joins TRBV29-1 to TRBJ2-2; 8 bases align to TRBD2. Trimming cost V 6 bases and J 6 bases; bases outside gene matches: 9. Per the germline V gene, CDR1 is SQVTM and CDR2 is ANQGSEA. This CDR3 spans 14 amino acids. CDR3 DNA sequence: TGCAGCGTCCCGGGACTAGGACATTCCGGGGAGCTGTTTTTT. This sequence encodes CSVPGLGHSGELFF.

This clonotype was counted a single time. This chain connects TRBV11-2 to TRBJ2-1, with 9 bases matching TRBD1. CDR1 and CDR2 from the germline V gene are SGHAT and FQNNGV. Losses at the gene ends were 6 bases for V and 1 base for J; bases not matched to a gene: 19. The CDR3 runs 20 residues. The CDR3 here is CASSSGLGTGIPLSYNEQFF. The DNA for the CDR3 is TGTGCCAGCAGTTCAGGGTTGGGGACAGGGATCCCACTTTCCTACAATGAGCAGTTCTTC.

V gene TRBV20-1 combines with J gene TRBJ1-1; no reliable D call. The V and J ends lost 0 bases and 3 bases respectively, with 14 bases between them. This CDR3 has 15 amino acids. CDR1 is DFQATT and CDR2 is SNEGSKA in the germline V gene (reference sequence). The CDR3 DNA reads TGCAGTGCTAGAGATCGAAACAGTAGGTACACTGAAGCTTTCTTT. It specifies CSARDRNSRYTEAFF.

Here the CDR3 reads CSARPDSATNEKLFF. Written as DNA, the CDR3 is TGCAGTGCTAGACCTGACAGTGCAACTAATGAAAAACTGTTTTTT. The chain has TRBV20-1 and TRBJ1-4; maybe TRBD1 (5 bases). Trimming cost V 2 bases and J 0 bases, with 10 bases left between them. In germline, CDR1 is DFQATT, CDR2 SNEGSKA (reference sequence). This CDR3 is 15 amino acids long.

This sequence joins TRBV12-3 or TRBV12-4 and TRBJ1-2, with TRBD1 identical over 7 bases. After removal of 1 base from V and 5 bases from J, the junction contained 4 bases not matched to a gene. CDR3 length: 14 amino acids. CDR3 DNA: TGTGCCAGCAGTTTAGAGGGACAGAAGTATGGCTACACCTTC. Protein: CASSLEGQKYGYTF.

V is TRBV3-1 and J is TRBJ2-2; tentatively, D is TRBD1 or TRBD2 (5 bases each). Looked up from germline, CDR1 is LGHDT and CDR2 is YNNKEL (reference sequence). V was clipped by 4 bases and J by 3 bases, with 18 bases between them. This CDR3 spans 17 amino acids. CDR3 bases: TGTGCCAGCAGCCTTCAACCGGGACGGATTTACACCGGGGAGCTGTTTTTT. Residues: CASSLQPGRIYTGELFF. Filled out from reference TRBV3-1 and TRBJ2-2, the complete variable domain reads DTAVSQTPKYLVTQMGNDKSIKCEQNLGHDTMYWYKQDSKKFLKIMFSYNNKELIINETVPNRFSPKSPDKAHLNLHINSLELGDSAVYFCASSLQPGRIYTGELFFGEGSRLTVL.

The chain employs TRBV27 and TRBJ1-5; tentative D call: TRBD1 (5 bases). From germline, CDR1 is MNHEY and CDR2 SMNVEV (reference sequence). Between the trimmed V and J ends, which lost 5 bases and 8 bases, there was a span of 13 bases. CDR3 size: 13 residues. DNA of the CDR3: TGTGCCAGCAGTGAGACATTGGGGGAGCCCCAGCATTTT. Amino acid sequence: CASSETLGEPQHF.

CDR3 DNA sequence: TGTGCCAGCATTCCTAGCGGGGGGATCCAAGAGACCCAGTACTTC. Translated: CASIPSGGIQETQYF. The chain is built from TRBV6-5 and TRBJ2-5, with 11 positions matching TRBD2. Germline values: CDR1 MNHEY, CDR2 SVGAGI. CDR3 length: 15 residues. With 7 bases clipped from V and 1 base from J, the junction kept 5 bases outside the gene matches.

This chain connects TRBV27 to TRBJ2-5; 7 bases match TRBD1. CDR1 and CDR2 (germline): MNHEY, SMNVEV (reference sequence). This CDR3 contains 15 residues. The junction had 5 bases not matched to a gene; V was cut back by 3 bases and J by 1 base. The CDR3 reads CASSLGDRPQETQYF. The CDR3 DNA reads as TGTGCCAGCAGTTTGGGGGACAGACCCCAAGAGACCCAGTACTTC.

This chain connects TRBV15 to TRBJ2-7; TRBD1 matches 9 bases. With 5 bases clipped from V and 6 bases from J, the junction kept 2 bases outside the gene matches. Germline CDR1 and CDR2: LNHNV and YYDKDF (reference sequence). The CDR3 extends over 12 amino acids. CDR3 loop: CATSGTGSEQYF. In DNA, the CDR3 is TGTGCCACCAGCGGGACAGGGAGCGAGCAGTACTTC.

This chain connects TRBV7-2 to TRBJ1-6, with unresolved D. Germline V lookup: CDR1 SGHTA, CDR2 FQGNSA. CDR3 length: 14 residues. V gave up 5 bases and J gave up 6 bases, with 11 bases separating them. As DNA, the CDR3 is TGTGCCAGCAGCCAAACGGGCGGTAATTCACCCCTCCACTTT. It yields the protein CASSQTGGNSPLHF.